This T cell receptor (beta chain) was captured by sequencing in a study of shared clonotypes between healthy human individuals. Study outcomes and limitations: The expectation was that sequencing depth would affect clonotype sharing among donors.

Only in-frame clones appear in the TCRdb table, and some are missing; sequencing was by immunoSEQ multiplex PCR. The table includes about 2,200,000 clones, roughly 91% detected once. Trimming stripped 0 bases from V and 3 bases from J, with 8 bases between. Per germline, CDR1 SEHNR and CDR2 FQNEAQ (reference sequence). The CDR3 has 14 residues. As to this clone: Its specificity is not known.

Naivety among CD8 cells was defined by CD45RO negativity and positive CCR7 selection, thereby excluding terminally differentiated effector memory CD45RA+ cells. The sequence derives from a man aged 18 to 30 in good health. Some clones in this sample may be carry-over from other donors' samples. This chain links TRBV7-9 with TRBJ2-5, with a weak D call TRBD1 (6 bases). The material sequenced was naive CD8+ T cells from PBMCs. CDR3: CASSLAHREETQYF. For the CDR3, the DNA is TGTGCCAGCAGCTTAGCGCACAGGGAAGAGACCCAGTACTTC.